This TCR beta chain is drawn from a study of blood T cells in healthy people across ages. Together with a sample-barcoded 5' primer, a J-beta primer mix was included in a second PCR lasting roughly 6 to 12 cycles. TCRdb reprocessed the 5' RACE reads via MiXCR and lists one record per CDR3 protein. The data hold 1.8 million or so distinct CDR3 sequences, with about two fifths observed a single time. Donors were systemically healthy Caucasian individuals from Russia aged roughly 6 to 100 years. Points from the study as a whole: One million T cells yielded diversity estimates that were considered underestimates.

The CDR3 extends over 17 amino acids. V lost 5 bases to trimming and J lost 12 bases, with 29 bases between them. Germline CDR1 LNHNV, CDR2 YYDKDF (reference sequence). About this clonotype: The antigen is undetermined.

The chain couples TRBV15 to TRBJ2-1; possibly TRBD1 for D (5 bases). The specimen was blood. The receptor comes from a human donor in good health. In nucleotides, the CDR3 is TGTGCCACCAGCGACCCCCCTCAGGGCCCATCCTACGATGGGCAGTTCTTC. As protein: CATSDPPQGPSYDGQFF.